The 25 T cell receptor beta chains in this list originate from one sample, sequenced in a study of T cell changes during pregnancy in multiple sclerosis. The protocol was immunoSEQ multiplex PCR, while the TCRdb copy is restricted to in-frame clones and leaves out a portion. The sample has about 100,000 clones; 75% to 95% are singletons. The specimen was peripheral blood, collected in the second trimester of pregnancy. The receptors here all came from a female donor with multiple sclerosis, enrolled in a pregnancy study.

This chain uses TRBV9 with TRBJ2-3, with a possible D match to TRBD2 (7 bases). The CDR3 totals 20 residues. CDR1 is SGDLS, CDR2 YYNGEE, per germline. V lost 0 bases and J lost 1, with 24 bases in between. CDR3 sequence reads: CASSVGGLGASGTRTDTQYF. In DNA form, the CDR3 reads TGTGCCAGCAGCGTAGGTGGGTTGGGGGCTAGCGGTACCCGCACAGATACGCAGTATTTT.

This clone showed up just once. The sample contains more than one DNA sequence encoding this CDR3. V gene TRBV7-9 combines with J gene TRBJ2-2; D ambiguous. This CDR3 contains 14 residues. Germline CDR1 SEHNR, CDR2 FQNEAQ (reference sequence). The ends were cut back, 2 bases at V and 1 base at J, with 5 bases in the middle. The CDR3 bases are TGTGCCAGCAGCTTAATCAGGAACACCGGGGAGCTGTTTTTT. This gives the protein CASSLIRNTGELFF.

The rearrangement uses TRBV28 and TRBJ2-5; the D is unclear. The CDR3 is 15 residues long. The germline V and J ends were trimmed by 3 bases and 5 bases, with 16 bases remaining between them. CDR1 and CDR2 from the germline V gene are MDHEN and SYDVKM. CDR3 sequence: CASSFGLSSGETQYF. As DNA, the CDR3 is TGTGCCAGCAGTTTCGGGTTATCGAGTGGGGAGACCCAGTACTTC.

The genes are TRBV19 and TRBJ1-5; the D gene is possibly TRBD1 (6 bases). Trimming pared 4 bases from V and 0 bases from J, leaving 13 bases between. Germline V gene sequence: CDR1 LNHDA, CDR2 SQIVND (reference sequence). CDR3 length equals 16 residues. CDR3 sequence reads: CASSTLGTNSNQPQHF. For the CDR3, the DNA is TGTGCCAGTAGTACTCTCGGGACAAATAGCAATCAGCCCCAGCATTTT.

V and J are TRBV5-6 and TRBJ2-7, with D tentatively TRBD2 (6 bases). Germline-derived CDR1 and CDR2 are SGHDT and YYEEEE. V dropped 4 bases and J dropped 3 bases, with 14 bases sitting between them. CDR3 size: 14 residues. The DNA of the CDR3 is TGTGCCAGCAGCACCCCGGAGGGCCGCTACGAGCAGTACTTC. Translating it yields CASSTPEGRYEQYF.

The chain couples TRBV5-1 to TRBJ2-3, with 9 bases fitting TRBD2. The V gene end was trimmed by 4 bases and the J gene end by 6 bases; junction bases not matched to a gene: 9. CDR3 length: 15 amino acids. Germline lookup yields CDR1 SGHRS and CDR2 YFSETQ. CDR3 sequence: CASSQLGLAPDTQYF. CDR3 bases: TGCGCCAGCAGCCAGTTGGGACTAGCCCCCGATACGCAGTATTTT.

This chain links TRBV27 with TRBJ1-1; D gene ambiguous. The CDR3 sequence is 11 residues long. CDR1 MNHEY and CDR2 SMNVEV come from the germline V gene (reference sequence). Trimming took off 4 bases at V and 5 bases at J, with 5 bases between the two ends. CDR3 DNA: TGTGCCAGCAGTTCGTATACTGAAGCTTTCTTT. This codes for CASSSYTEAFF.

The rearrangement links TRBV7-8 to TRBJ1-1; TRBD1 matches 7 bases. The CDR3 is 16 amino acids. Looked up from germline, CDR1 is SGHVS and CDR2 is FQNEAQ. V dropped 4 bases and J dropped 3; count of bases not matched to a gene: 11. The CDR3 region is CASSSETGRIDTEAFF. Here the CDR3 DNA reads TGTGCCAGCAGCTCTGAGACAGGGAGGATTGACACTGAAGCTTTCTTT.

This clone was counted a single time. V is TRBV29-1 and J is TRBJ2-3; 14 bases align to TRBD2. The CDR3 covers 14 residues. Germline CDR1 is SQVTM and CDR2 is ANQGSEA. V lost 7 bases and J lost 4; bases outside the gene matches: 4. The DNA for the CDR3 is TGCAGCGGGAGGGGACTAGCGGGAGCAGATACGCAGTATTTT. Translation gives CSGRGLAGADTQYF.

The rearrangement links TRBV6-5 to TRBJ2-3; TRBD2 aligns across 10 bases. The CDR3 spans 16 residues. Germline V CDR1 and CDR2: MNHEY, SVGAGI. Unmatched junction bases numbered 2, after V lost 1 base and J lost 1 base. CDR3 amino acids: CASSYFLAGGTDTQYF. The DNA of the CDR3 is TGTGCCAGCAGTTACTTCCTAGCGGGAGGCACAGATACGCAGTATTTT.

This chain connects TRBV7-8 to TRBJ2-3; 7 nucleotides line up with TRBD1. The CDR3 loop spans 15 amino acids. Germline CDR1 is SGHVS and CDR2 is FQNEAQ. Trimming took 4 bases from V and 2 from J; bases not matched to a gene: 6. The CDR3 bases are TGTGCCAGCAGCTCTTGGGACAGCCACACAGATACGCAGTATTTT. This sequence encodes CASSSWDSHTDTQYF.

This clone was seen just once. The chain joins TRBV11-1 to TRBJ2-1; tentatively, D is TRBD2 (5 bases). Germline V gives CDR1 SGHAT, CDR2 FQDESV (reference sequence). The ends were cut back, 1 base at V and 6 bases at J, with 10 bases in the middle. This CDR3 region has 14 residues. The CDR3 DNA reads TGTGCCAGCAGCTTAGGTTTGCTAGCCAATGAGCAGTTCTTC. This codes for CASSLGLLANEQFF.

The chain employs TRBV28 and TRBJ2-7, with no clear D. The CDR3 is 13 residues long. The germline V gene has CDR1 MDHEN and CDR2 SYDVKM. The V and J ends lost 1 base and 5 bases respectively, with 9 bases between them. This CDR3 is CASSLSSPHEQYF. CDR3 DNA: TGTGCCAGCAGTTTATCAAGCCCCCACGAGCAGTACTTC.

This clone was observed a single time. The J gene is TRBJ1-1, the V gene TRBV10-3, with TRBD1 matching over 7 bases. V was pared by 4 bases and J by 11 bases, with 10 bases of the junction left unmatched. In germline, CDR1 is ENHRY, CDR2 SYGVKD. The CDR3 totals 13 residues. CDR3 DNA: TGTGCCATCAGTGCGACAGGGAATGATGGGGCTTTCTTT. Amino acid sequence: CAISATGNDGAFF.

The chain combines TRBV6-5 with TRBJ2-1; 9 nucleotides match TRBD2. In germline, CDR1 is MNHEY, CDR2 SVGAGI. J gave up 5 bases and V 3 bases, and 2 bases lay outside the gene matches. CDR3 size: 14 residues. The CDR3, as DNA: TGTGCCAGCAGTTATGTAGCGGGGGACAATGAGCAGTTCTTC. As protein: CASSYVAGDNEQFF.

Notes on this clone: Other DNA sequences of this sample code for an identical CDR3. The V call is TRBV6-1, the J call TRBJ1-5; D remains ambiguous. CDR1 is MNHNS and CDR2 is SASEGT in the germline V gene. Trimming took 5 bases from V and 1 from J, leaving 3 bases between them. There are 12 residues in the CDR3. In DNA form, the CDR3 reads TGTGCCAGCAGTCTAAGCAATCAGCCCCAGCATTTT. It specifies CASSLSNQPQHF.

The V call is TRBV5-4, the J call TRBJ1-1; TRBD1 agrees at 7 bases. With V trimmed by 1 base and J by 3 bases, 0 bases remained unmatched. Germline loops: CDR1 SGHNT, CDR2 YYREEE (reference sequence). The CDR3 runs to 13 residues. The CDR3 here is CASSLTGDTEAFF. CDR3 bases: TGTGCCAGCAGCTTGACAGGGGACACTGAAGCTTTCTTT.

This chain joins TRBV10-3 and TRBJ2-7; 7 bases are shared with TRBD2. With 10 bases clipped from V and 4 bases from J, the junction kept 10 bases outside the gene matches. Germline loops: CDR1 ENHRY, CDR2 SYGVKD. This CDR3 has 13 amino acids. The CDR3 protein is CATATLAEYEQYF. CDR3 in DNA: TGTGCCACCGCGACTCTAGCGGAGTACGAGCAGTACTTC.

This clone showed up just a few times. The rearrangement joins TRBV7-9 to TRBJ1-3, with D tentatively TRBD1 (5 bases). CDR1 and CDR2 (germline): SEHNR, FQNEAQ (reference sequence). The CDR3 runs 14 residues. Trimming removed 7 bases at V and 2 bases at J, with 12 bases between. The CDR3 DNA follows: TGTGCCAGCACCACCGGGACTCCTGGAAACACCATATATTTT. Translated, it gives CASTTGTPGNTIYF.

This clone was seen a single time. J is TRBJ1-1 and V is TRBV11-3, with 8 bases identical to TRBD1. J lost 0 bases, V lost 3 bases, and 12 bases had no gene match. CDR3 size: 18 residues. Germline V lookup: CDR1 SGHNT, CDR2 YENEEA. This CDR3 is CASSLGGPGQGLNTEAFF. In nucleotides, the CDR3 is TGTGCCAGCAGCTTGGGGGGGCCCGGACAGGGTTTGAACACTGAAGCTTTCTTT.

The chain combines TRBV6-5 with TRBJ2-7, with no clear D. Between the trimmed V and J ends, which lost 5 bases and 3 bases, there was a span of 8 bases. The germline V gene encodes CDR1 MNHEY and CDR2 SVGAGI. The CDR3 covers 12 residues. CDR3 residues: CASSPDFYEQYF. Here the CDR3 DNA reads TGTGCCAGCAGTCCAGACTTCTACGAGCAGTACTTC.

The CDR3 coding sequence is TGTGCCAGCAGCTTAGGACAGGGTTCCTACGAGCAGTACTTC. Translated, it gives CASSLGQGSYEQYF. The chain uses TRBV9 and TRBJ2-7, with TRBD1 identical over 8 bases. Unmatched junction bases numbered 4, after V lost 4 bases and J lost 1 base. The germline CDR1 and CDR2 sequences are SGDLS and YYNGEE. This CDR3 spans 14 amino acids.

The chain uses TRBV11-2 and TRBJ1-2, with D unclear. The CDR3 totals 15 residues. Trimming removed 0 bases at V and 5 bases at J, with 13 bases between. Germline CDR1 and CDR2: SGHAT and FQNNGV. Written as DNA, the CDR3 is TGTGCCAGCAGCTTAGATCTTAGAGGGCCTTATGGCTACACCTTC. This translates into CASSLDLRGPYGYTF. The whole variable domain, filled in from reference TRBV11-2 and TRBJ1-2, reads EAGVAQSPRYKIIEKRQSVAFWCNPISGHATLYWYQQILGQGPKLLIQFQNNGVVDDSQLPKDRFSAERLKGVDSTLKIQPAKLEDSAVYLCASSLDLRGPYGYTFGSGTRLTVV.

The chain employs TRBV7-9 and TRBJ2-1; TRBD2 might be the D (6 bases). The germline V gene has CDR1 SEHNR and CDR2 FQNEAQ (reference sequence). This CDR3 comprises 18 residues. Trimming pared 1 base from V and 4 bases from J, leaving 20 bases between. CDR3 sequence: CASSLGAGNIYRYNEQFF. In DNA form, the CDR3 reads TGTGCCAGCAGCTTAGGGGCGGGGAACATATACAGATACAATGAGCAGTTCTTC. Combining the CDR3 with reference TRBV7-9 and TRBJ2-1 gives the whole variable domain DTGVSQNPRHKITKRGQNVTFRCDPISEHNRLYWYRQTLGQGPEFLTYFQNEAQLEKSRLLSDRFSAERPKGSFSTLEIQRTEQGDSAMYLCASSLGAGNIYRYNEQFFGPGTRLTVL.

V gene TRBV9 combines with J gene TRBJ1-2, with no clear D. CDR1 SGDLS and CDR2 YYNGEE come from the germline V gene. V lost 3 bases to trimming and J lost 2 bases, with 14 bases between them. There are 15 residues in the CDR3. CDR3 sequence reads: CASSEQMSLNYGYTF. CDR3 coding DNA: TGTGCCAGCAGCGAACAGATGTCCCTCAACTATGGCTACACCTTC.